Below are 23 T cell receptor beta chains sequenced from a single sample in a study of shared clonotypes between healthy human individuals. TCRdb keeps only in-frame clones here, not all; method: immunoSEQ multiplex PCR. The sample shows over 2,000,000 clones, 85% to 95% of them seen only once. CD45RO-negative, CCR7-positively selected cells formed the naive CD8 fraction, excluding terminally differentiated effector memory CD45RA+ cells. Sample: naive CD8+ T cells from PBMCs. The receptors come from a man younger than 35 in good health. Some clones in this sample may be carry-over from other donors' samples.

This rearrangement joins TRBV27 to TRBJ2-1; 9 bases line up with TRBD2. The junction had 5 bases not matched to a gene; V was cut back by 4 bases and J by 4 bases. Germline-derived CDR1 and CDR2 are MNHEY and SMNVEV (reference sequence). This CDR3 region has 15 residues. The CDR3 sequence: CASSSGLAPYNEQFF. The CDR3 nucleotides read TGTGCCAGCAGTTCCGGACTAGCGCCTTACAATGAGCAGTTCTTC.

V and J are TRBV7-9 and TRBJ2-1; D unresolved. The CDR3 length is 13 residues. Trimming cost V 8 bases and J 10 bases, with 18 bases left between them. From germline, CDR1 is SEHNR and CDR2 FQNEAQ (reference sequence). As DNA, the CDR3 is TGTGCCAGCTTTGCCCCTTTGGTGGTGGAGCAGTTCTTC. Its protein is CASFAPLVVEQFF. The variable domain in full, with the rest retrieved from reference TRBV7-9 and TRBJ2-1, is DTGVSQNPRHKITKRGQNVTFRCDPISEHNRLYWYRQTLGQGPEFLTYFQNEAQLEKSRLLSDRFSAERPKGSFSTLEIQRTEQGDSAMYLCASFAPLVVEQFFGPGTRLTVL.

This rearrangement joins TRBV28 to TRBJ2-3; maybe TRBD2 (5 bases). Trimming shortened V by 1 base and J by 0 bases, and 14 bases separated the two germline ends. Per the germline V gene, CDR1 is MDHEN and CDR2 is SYDVKM. This CDR3 comprises 17 residues. The CDR3 DNA sequence: TGTGCCAGCAGTTTATTAGCTAGCAGTACTAGCACAGATACGCAGTATTTT. Protein sequence: CASSLLASSTSTDTQYF. Using reference TRBV28 and TRBJ2-3 for the parts outside the CDR3, the full variable domain is DVKVTQSSRYLVKRTGEKVFLECVQDMDHENMFWYRQDPGLGLRLIYFSYDVKMKEKGDIPEGYSVSREKKERFSLILESASTNQTSMYLCASSLLASSTSTDTQYFGPGTRLTVL.

This chain links TRBV27 with TRBJ1-1; possibly TRBD1 for D (5 bases). V lost 7 bases and J 11 bases, leaving 23 bases between the germline ends. CDR1 and CDR2 from the germline V gene are MNHEY and SMNVEV (reference sequence). CDR3 length: 14 residues. In DNA, the CDR3 is TGTGCCAGCACCACCTCCGGGACCAACCATCGGGCTTTCTTT. Amino acids: CASTTSGTNHRAFF.

The sample holds one count of this clone. V and J are TRBV7-8 and TRBJ2-7; 7 nucleotides line up with TRBD1. The CDR3 totals 16 residues. V lost 1 base, J lost 0 bases, and 6 bases stayed unmatched. Germline loops: CDR1 SGHVS, CDR2 FQNEAQ. DNA of the CDR3: TGTGCCAGCAGCTTAGGACAGGGTGGGCTCTCCTACGAGCAGTACTTC. This translates into CASSLGQGGLSYEQYF.

The genes are TRBV9 and TRBJ1-1, with 7 positions matching TRBD1. Germline values: CDR1 SGDLS, CDR2 YYNGEE. The CDR3 is 16 residues long. V lost 3 bases and J lost 6; bases outside the gene matches: 14. The CDR3 is CASSEHPQGVLAEAFF. CDR3 in DNA: TGTGCCAGCAGCGAACATCCCCAGGGGGTGTTGGCTGAAGCTTTCTTT.

Comments on this clone: Other nucleotide sequences from this sample produce the same CDR3. The chain is built from TRBV28 and TRBJ2-5; 14 bases align to TRBD2. Germline CDR1 reads MDHEN; CDR2 reads SYDVKM. Losses at the gene ends were 3 bases for V and 4 bases for J; bases not matched to a gene: 4. The CDR3 loop spans 16 amino acids. The CDR3 DNA sequence: TGTGCCAGCAGTTTTGGACTAGCGGGAGGAGGAGAGACCCAGTACTTC. It codes for CASSFGLAGGGETQYF.

V is TRBV20-1 and J is TRBJ2-2; D uncertain. Trimming removed 5 bases from V and 8 bases from J, with 9 bases in between. The CDR3 spans 11 residues. From germline, CDR1 is DFQATT and CDR2 SNEGSKA (reference sequence). The DNA of the CDR3 is TGCAGTGCTGGGGTTGGTGGGGAGCTGTTTTTT. It codes for CSAGVGGELFF.

The chain combines TRBV7-9 with TRBJ2-7, with TRBD1 identical over 7 bases. From germline, CDR1 is SEHNR and CDR2 FQNEAQ (reference sequence). There are 17 residues in the CDR3. V lost 4 bases and J lost 2; bases outside the gene matches: 14. The CDR3 DNA sequence: TGTGCCAGCAGCTCGTTAGCGAGGGGGCGAGTGGCCTACGAGCAGTACTTC. It encodes CASSSLARGRVAYEQYF. Full variable domain (outside the CDR3, taken from reference TRBV7-9 and TRBJ2-7): DTGVSQNPRHKITKRGQNVTFRCDPISEHNRLYWYRQTLGQGPEFLTYFQNEAQLEKSRLLSDRFSAERPKGSFSTLEIQRTEQGDSAMYLCASSSLARGRVAYEQYFGPGTRLTVT.

The chain employs TRBV14 and TRBJ2-3, with a possible D match to TRBD2 (6 bases). Germline CDR1 SGHDN, CDR2 FVKESK. CDR3 length: 15 amino acids. V shed 4 bases and J shed 5 bases, with 16 bases lying between them. The CDR3 region is CASSPPIGSQDTQYF. Here the CDR3 DNA reads TGTGCCAGCAGCCCCCCTATCGGGAGTCAAGATACGCAGTATTTT.

This chain connects TRBV7-9 to TRBJ2-7, with D unresolved. The V end lost 5 bases, the J end lost 5 bases, and 10 bases lay between the germline ends. Germline V gene data show CDR1 as SEHNR and CDR2 as FQNEAQ (reference sequence). The CDR3 runs to 12 residues. This CDR3 is CASSPDVNEQYF. The CDR3 DNA follows: TGTGCCAGCAGCCCGGACGTTAACGAGCAGTACTTC.

The chain is built from TRBV28 and TRBJ1-1, with D possibly TRBD1 on 5 matching bases. Trimming stripped 3 bases from V and 4 bases from J, with 18 bases between. This CDR3 is 16 amino acids long. The germline CDR1 and CDR2 sequences are MDHEN and SYDVKM. The CDR3 spells CASSFLNPSRGTEAFF. The DNA for the CDR3 is TGTGCCAGCAGTTTCCTCAACCCTTCGAGGGGCACTGAAGCTTTCTTT.

This clone was observed a few times. This rearrangement joins TRBV7-9 to TRBJ2-7, with 10 nucleotides matching TRBD1. With V trimmed by 4 bases and J by 4 bases, 10 bases remained unmatched. The germline CDR1 and CDR2 sequences are SEHNR and FQNEAQ (reference sequence). The CDR3 has 16 amino acids. CDR3 coding DNA: TGTGCCAGCAGCTACGAGGAGGGACAGGGGACGTACGAGCAGTACTTC. It encodes CASSYEEGQGTYEQYF.

This chain joins TRBV27 and TRBJ1-2; 9 bases map to TRBD1. This CDR3 has 16 amino acids. In germline, CDR1 is MNHEY, CDR2 SMNVEV (reference sequence). J lost 1 base, V lost 6 bases, and 9 bases had no gene match. The CDR3 DNA sequence: TGTGCCAGCAGCCCCCGGGACAGGGTAGATAACTATGGCTACACCTTC. This encodes CASSPRDRVDNYGYTF.

The chain couples TRBV5-4 to TRBJ2-3; 7 bases are shared with TRBD2. CDR1 and CDR2 from the germline V gene are SGHNT and YYREEE (reference sequence). This CDR3 region has 16 residues. V lost 9 bases and J lost 3; bases outside the gene matches: 16. The DNA of the CDR3 is TGTGCCACCGTCCTCAGGCGGGAGAAAGGGACAGATACGCAGTATTTT. It translates to CATVLRREKGTDTQYF.

The chain links TRBV9 to TRBJ1-1; TRBD1 aligns across 7 bases. The CDR3 length is 15 residues. V shed 3 bases and J 0 bases; nucleotides not matched to a gene: 5. Germline V CDR1 and CDR2: SGDLS, YYNGEE. The CDR3 loop reads CASSEGTVMNTEAFF. Here the CDR3 DNA reads TGTGCCAGCAGCGAGGGGACAGTCATGAACACTGAAGCTTTCTTT.

This sequence joins TRBV5-1 and TRBJ2-2; D is perhaps TRBD2 (6 bases). V gave up 1 base and J gave up 0 bases, with 13 bases separating them. Germline V gives CDR1 SGHRS, CDR2 YFSETQ. CDR3 length: 17 residues. The CDR3 is CASSLFPSDSNTGELFF. The CDR3 DNA reads as TGCGCCAGCAGCTTGTTTCCTAGCGACTCGAACACCGGGGAGCTGTTTTTT.

J is TRBJ1-3 and V is TRBV28; D is undetermined. The germline V gene has CDR1 MDHEN and CDR2 SYDVKM. The CDR3 extends over 15 amino acids. The germline V and J ends were trimmed by 1 base and 0 bases, with 7 bases remaining between them. The CDR3 spells CASSLYKGSGNTIYF. As DNA, the CDR3 is TGTGCCAGCAGTTTATATAAGGGCTCTGGAAACACCATATATTTT.

The chain uses TRBV28 and TRBJ2-7, with a possible D match to TRBD1 (5 bases). Per the germline V gene, CDR1 is MDHEN and CDR2 is SYDVKM. Trimming removed 2 bases from V and 4 bases from J, with 9 bases in between. The CDR3 runs 13 residues. DNA for the CDR3: TGTGCCAGCAGTTTAGGGGCGCGGTACGAGCAGTACTTC. Amino acid sequence: CASSLGARYEQYF.

The CDR3 nucleotides read TGTGCCAGCAATTCCCCGATCACAGGGAGGGTCGTCAATCAGCCCCAGCATTTT. Its translation is CASNSPITGRVVNQPQHF. The rearrangement uses TRBV28 and TRBJ1-5, with D perhaps matching TRBD1 (6 bases). Trimming left V 7 bases short and J 3 bases short, with 25 bases between. Per the germline V gene, CDR1 is MDHEN and CDR2 is SYDVKM. This CDR3 comprises 18 residues. The whole variable domain, filled in from reference TRBV28 and TRBJ1-5, reads DVKVTQSSRYLVKRTGEKVFLECVQDMDHENMFWYRQDPGLGLRLIYFSYDVKMKEKGDIPEGYSVSREKKERFSLILESASTNQTSMYLCASNSPITGRVVNQPQHFGDGTRLSIL.

The chain couples TRBV5-1 to TRBJ1-3; D is possibly TRBD1 (5 bases). Germline values: CDR1 SGHRS, CDR2 YFSETQ. Trimming removed 4 bases from V and 4 bases from J, with 12 bases in between. This CDR3 has 14 residues. CDR3 sequence (DNA): TGCGCCAGCAGCCTCCGGGACGCAGGAAACACCATATATTTT. It translates to CASSLRDAGNTIYF.

The genes are TRBV27 and TRBJ2-7; TRBD2 is a possible D gene (6 bases). This CDR3 region has 15 residues. V was clipped by 6 bases and J by 2 bases, with 17 bases between them. The germline gives CDR1 MNHEY, CDR2 SMNVEV (reference sequence). In nucleotides, the CDR3 is TGTGCCAGCAGCCACGTCGGGACTCCCACCTACGAGCAGTACTTC. It translates to CASSHVGTPTYEQYF.

The rearrangement joins TRBV9 to TRBJ2-5; D call uncertain. CDR1 and CDR2 from the germline V gene are SGDLS and YYNGEE. V dropped 0 bases and J dropped 0 bases, with 3 bases sitting between them. The CDR3 covers 13 residues. The CDR3 is CASSVGNQETQYF. The CDR3 nucleotides read TGTGCCAGCAGCGTAGGGAACCAAGAGACCCAGTACTTC.